This entry features one T cell receptor beta chain sequence. No antigen is known for it. This sample stems from a study of T cells expressing NK-cell markers. CDR3 length: 14 residues. Germline values: CDR1 SQVTM, CDR2 ANQGSEA. Overall study findings and caveats: Where several donors were concerned, these clonotypes also led the CD3+CD56-NKG2C+ fraction.

TCRdb reprocessed the 5' RACE reads; each CDR3 protein has one entry and no DNA is given. Recorded here are around 550,000 distinct CDR3 sequences; the top ten clones represent about 3.6%. The sequence came from a man aged 18 to 30 in good health. This chain links TRBV29-1 with TRBJ2-2; there is no DNA to check the TCRdb D call of TRBD1. The sequenced sample was blood T cells: a sorted CD56 or NKG2C T cell subset, CD4+ or CD8+ T cells, or bulk PBMC T cells (not recorded which). The chain's CDR3 is CSVHRQGASGELFF.